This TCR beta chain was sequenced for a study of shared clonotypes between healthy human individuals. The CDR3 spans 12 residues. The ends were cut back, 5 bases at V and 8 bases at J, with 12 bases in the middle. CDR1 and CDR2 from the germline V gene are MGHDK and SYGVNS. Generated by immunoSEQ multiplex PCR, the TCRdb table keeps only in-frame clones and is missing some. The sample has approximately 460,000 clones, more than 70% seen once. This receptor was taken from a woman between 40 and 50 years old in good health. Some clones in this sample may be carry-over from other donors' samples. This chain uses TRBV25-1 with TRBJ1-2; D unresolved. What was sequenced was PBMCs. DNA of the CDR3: TGTGCCAGCAGTCCAACTTTTGGCGGCTACACCTTC. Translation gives CASSPTFGGYTF.